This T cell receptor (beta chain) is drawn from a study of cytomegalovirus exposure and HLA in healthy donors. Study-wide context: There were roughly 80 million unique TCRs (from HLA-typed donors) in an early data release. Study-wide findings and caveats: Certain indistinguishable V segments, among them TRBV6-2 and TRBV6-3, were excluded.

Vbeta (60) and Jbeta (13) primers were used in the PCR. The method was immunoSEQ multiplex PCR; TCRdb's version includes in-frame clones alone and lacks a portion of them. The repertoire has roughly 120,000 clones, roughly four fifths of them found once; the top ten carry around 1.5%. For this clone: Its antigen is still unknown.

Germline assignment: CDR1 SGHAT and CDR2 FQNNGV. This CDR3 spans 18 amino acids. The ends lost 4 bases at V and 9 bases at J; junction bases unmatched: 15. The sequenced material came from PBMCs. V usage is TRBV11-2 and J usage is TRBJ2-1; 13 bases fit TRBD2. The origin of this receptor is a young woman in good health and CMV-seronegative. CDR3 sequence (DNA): TGTGCCAGCAGCTCCCCGAGGACTAGCGGGAGTTCAGCGGGTGAGCAGTTCTTC. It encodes CASSSPRTSGSSAGEQFF.